This TCR beta chain was recorded in a study of spatial heterogeneity in lung cancer (dated by TCRdb to the late 2010s). With regard to the full study: More beta-chain than alpha-chain transcripts were consistently detected, likely reflecting higher beta-chain transcript abundance. In tumor regions, TCR transcript counts showed a strong correlation with a T cell transcriptional module score derived from matched bulk RNA-seq. TCR alpha and beta repertoires were quantitatively compared across multiple tumor regions, matched nontumor lung and blood in non-small cell lung cancer. In the raw uncorrected reads, each unique combination of TCR and UMI appeared on average more than ten times. Nonsynonymous mutation counts, determined by whole-exome sequencing of tumor tissue, were related to features of the TCR repertoire. At surgery, both alpha and beta chains were TCR-sequenced in around 240 tumor regions, about 64 matched nontumor lung samples and 56 PBMC samples. Overall study outcomes, separate from this receptor: Estimated TCR-seq coverage of tumor T cells was only approximately 7.4% for alpha chains and 13% for beta chains. The tumor nonsynonymous mutation count correlated with the number of expanded alpha and beta TCRs within the tumor. The count of ubiquitous expanded TCRs correlated with the count of ubiquitous nonsynonymous mutations, and the count of regional expanded TCRs correlated with the count of regional nonsynonymous mutations. Additional single-cell paired TCR alpha and beta sequencing was considered necessary to confirm, at a functional level, the hypothesis that regional TCRs recognize regional mutations.

In the germline V gene (reference sequence), CDR1 corresponds to DFQATT and CDR2 to SNEGSKA. Cut back by 4 bases and 3 bases, the V and J ends lie 10 bases apart. Including the terminal cysteine and phenylalanine, the CDR3 comprises 13 residues. The retained sequence is limited to the CDR3, 39 bases, with the frame set at the first base. The sample's time point, from its label and the paper: sample taken at primary tumor resection. Donors were around 69 patients with early-stage, untreated non-small cell lung cancer from the lung TRACERx cohort. TCR sequencing used whole RNA extracted from tumor and nontumor lung tissue, or from cryopreserved PBMC samples, without cell sorting. Only patients with enough RNA available from two or more tumor regions were chosen for TCR sequencing. Before being selected, tumor and adjacent nontumor lung specimens were reviewed by a lung pathologist. This clonotype is described as medium-sized (0.01 to 0.1%). It lacks a known antigen. No base quality values were provided; no much bigger clone lies one nucleotide off.

Libraries were made using 5' RACE. The sequencing machine was a NextSeq 500. To allow correction of PCR and sequencing errors, the TCR library protocol tagged every TCR cDNA molecule with a unique molecular identifier. Under the source paper's analysis protocol: Decombinator tools were used for TCR identification, UMI-based error correction and CDR3 extraction. Expanded TCRs were defined as those above a frequency of 2 per 1,000, corresponding to the top 1% of the tumor frequency distribution. Expanded tumor TCRs were classed as regional if statistically deemed absent (corrected P<0.05) from at least one tumor region, otherwise ubiquitous. Renyi diversity was computed with the R vegan package after each repertoire had been subsampled 100 times to 5,000 TCRs. CDR3 similarity networks were constructed using string-kernel similarity of amino acid triplets, with links drawn between CDR3s whose pairwise similarity was above 0.82. In TCRdb, the public reads were trimmed at Q25 with fastp and aligned with MiXCR, with productive beta chains retained. Entries are consolidated by CDR3 protein sequence, retaining the most common genes and DNA. TCRdb assigned the V and J calls; the authors' analysis was not used. This sample comprises 2,500 to 3,000 distinct CDR3 sequences, about 7.4% of them detected only once. Of the sample, more than 9.5% is held by the ten largest clones.

Sequencing used lung tumor tissue, obtained at surgery. The chain uses TRBV20-1 and TRBJ1-5, with the D gene not confidently named. This clonotype was obtained from a female donor with early-stage non-small cell lung cancer. The DNA is TGCAGTGCTAAGATAGGTAACAATCAGCCCCAGCATTTT. It translates to CSAKIGNNQPQHF.